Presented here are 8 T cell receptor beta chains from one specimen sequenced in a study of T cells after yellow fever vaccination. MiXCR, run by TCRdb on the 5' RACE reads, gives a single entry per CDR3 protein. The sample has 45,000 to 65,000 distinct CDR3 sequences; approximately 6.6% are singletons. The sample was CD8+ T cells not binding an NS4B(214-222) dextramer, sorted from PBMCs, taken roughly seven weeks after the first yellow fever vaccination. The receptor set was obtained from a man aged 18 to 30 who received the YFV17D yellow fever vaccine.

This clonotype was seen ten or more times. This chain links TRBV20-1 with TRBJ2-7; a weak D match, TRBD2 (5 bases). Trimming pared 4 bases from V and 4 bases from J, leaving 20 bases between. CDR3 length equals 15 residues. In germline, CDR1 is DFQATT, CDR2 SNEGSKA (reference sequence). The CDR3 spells CSATGKGRPSYEQYF. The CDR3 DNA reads TGCAGTGCTACGGGGAAAGGGAGACCGTCGTACGAGCAGTACTTC.

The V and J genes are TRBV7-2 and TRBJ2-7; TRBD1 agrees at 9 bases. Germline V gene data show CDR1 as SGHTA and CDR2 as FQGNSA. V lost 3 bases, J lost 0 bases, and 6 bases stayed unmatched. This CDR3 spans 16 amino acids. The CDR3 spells CASSFLDRGSSYEQYV. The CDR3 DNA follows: TGTGCCAGCAGCTTTTTGGACAGGGGAAGCTCCTACGAGCAGTACGTC.

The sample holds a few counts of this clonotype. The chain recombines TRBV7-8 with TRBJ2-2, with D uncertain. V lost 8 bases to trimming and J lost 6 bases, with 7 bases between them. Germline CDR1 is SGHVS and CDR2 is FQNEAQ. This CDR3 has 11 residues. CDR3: CASAFSGELFF. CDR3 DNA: TGTGCCAGCGCCTTTTCCGGGGAGCTGTTTTTT.

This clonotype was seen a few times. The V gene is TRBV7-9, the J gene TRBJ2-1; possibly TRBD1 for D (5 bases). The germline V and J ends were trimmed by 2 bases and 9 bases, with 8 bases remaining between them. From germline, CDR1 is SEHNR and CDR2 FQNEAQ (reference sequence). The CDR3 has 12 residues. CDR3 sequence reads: CASSLQGSEQFF. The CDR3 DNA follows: TGTGCCAGCAGCTTACAGGGTTCTGAGCAGTTCTTC.

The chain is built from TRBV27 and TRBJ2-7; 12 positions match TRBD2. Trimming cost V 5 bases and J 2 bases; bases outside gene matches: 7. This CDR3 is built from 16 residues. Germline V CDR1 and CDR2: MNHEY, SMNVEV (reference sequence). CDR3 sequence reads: CASSVRTSGAPYEQYF. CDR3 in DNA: TGTGCCAGCAGTGTTAGGACTAGCGGGGCTCCCTACGAGCAGTACTTC.

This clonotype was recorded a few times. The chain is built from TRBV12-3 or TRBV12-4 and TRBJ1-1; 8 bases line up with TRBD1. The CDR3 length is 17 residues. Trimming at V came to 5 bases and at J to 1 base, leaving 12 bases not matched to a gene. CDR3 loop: CASSATDRGKENTEAFF. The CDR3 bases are TGTGCCAGCAGTGCCACCGACAGGGGTAAGGAGAACACTGAAGCTTTCTTT.

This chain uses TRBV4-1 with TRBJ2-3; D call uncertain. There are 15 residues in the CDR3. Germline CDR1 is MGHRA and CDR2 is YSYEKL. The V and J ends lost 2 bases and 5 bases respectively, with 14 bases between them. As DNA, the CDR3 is TGCGCCAGCAGCCAACTGGTCCTCGGCGGAGATACGCAGTATTTT. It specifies CASSQLVLGGDTQYF.

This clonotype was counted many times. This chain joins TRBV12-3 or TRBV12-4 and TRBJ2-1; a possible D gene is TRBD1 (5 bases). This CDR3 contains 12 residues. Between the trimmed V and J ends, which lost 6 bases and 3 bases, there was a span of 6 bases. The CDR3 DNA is TGTGCCAGCAGAGACAGCTACAATGAGCAGTTCTTC. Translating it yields CASRDSYNEQFF.